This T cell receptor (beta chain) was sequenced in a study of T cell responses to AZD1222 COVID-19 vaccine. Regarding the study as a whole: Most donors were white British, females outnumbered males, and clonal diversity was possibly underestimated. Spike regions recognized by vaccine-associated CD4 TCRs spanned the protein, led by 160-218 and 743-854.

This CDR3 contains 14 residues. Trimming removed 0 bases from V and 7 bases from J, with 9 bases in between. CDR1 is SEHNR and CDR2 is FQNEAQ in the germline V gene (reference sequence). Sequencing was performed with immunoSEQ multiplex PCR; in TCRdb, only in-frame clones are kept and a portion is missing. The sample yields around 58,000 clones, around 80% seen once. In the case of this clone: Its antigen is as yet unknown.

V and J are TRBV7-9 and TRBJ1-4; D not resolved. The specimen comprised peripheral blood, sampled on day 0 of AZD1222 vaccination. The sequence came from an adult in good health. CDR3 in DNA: TGTGCCAGCAGCTTAGCGAGCAGTGGTGAAAAACTGTTTTTT. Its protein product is CASSLASSGEKLFF.